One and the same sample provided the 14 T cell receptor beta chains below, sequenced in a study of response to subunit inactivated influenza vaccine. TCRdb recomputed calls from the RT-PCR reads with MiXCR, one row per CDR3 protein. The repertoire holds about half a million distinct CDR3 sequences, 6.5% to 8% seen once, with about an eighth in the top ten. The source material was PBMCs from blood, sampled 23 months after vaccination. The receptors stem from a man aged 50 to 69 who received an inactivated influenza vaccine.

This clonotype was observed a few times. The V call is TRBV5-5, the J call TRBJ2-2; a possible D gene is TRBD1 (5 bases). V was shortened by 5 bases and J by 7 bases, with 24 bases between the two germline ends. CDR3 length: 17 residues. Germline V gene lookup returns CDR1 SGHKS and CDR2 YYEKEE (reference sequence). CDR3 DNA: TGTGCCAGCAGTGCTTGGATTACAGGCAGGGCAGGCGGGGAGCTGTTTTTT. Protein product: CASSAWITGRAGGELFF.

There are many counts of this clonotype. CDR3 nucleotides: TGCAGCGTTGAAGGGAAGAACGATCTAGCGGCGACCACAGATACGCAGTATTTT. The encoded protein is CSVEGKNDLAATTDTQYF. The chain recombines TRBV29-1 with TRBJ2-3, with 7 nucleotides matching TRBD2. The V segment lost 1 base and the J segment 2 bases; nucleotides outside the gene matches: 15. CDR1 is SQVTM, CDR2 ANQGSEA, per germline. This CDR3 region has 18 residues.

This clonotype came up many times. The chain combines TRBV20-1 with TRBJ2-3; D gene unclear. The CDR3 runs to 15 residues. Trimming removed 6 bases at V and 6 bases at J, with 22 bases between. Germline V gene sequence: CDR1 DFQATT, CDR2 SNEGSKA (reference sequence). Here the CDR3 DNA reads TGCAGTGCCCCAGGACGCGGTATGCCCGGGGATACGCAGTATTTT. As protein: CSAPGRGMPGDTQYF.

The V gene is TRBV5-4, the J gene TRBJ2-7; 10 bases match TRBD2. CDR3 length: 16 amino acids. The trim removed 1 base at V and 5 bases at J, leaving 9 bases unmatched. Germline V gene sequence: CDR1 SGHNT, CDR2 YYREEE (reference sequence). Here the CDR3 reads CASSLSLAGDVNEQYF. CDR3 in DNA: TGTGCCAGCAGCTTGTCGCTAGCGGGAGATGTAAACGAGCAGTACTTC.

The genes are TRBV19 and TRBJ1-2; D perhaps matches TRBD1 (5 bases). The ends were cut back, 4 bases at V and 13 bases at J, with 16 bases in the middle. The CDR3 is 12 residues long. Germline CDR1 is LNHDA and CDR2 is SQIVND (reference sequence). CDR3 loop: CASSSRDVSATF. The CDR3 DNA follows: TGTGCCAGTAGTAGCCGGGACGTAAGTGCCACCTTC.

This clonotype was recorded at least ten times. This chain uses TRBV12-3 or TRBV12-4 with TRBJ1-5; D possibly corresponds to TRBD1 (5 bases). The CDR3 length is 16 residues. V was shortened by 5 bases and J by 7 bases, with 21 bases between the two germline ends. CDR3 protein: CASSINLPSSGQPQHF. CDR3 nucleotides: TGTGCCAGCAGTATTAATCTCCCGAGTTCAGGGCAGCCCCAGCATTTT.

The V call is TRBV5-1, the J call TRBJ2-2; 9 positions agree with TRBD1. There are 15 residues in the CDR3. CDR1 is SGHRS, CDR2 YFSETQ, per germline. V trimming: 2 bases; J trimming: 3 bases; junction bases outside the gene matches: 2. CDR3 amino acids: CASSFGTGYTGELFF. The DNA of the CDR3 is TGCGCCAGCAGCTTCGGGACAGGGTACACCGGGGAGCTGTTTTTT. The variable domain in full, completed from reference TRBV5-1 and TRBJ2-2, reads KAGVTQTPRYLIKTRGQQVTLSCSPISGHRSVSWYQQTPGQGLQFLFEYFSETQRNKGNFPGRFSGRQFSNSRSEMNVSTLELGDSALYLCASSFGTGYTGELFFGEGSRLTVL.

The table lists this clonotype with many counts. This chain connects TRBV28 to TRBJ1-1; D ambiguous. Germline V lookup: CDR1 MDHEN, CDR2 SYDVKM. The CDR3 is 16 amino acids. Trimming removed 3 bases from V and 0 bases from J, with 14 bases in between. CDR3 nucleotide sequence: TGTGCCAGCAGTTTCGAGACGAATCGCATGAACACTGAAGCTTTCTTT. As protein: CASSFETNRMNTEAFF.

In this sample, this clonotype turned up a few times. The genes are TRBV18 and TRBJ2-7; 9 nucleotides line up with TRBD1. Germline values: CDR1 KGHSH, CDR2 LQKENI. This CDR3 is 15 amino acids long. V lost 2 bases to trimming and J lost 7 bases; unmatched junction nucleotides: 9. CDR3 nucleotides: TGTGCCAGCTCACCATTCGGGACAGGGACAGGGGAGCAGTACTTC. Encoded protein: CASSPFGTGTGEQYF. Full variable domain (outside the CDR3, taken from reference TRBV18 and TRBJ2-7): NAGVMQNPRHLVRRRGQEARLRCSPMKGHSHVYWYRQLPEEGLKFMVYLQKENIIDESGMPKERFSAEFPKEGPSILRIQQVVRGDSAAYFCASSPFGTGTGEQYFGPGTRLTVT.

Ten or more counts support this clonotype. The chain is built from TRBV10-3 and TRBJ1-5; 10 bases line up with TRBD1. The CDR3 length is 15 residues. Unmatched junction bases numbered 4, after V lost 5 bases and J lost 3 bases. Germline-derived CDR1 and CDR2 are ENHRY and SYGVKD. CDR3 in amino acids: CAISTGTGVNQPQHF. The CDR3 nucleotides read TGTGCCATCAGTACCGGGACAGGGGTCAATCAGCCCCAGCATTTT.

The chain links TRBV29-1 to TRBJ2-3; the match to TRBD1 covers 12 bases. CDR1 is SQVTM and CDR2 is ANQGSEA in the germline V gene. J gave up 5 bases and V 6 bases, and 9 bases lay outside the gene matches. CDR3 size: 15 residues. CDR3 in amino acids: CSVDRDRGRGDTQYF. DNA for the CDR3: TGCAGCGTCGACCGGGACAGGGGGCGAGGAGATACGCAGTATTTT.

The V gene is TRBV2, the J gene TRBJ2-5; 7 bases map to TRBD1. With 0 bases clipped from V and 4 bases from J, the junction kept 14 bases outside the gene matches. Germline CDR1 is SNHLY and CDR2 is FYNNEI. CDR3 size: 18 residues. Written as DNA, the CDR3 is TGTGCCAGCAGTGAAGCAAGCCCCGGGACAGTTAGTTCAGAGACCCAGTACTTC. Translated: CASSEASPGTVSSETQYF.

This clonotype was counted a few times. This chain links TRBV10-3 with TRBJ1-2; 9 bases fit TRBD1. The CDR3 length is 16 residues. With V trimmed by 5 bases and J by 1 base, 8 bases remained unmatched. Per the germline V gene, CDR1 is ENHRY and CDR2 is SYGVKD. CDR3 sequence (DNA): TGTGCCATCAGTACCGGGACAGGGTTTAGTAACTATGGCTACACCTTC. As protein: CAISTGTGFSNYGYTF.

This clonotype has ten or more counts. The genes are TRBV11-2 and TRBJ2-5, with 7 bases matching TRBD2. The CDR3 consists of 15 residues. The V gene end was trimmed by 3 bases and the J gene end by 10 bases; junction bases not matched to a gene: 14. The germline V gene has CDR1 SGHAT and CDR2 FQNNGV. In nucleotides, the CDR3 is TGTGCCAGCAGCTTTGGGACTTACCAGCGGGGTGGCCAGTACTTC. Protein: CASSFGTYQRGGQYF.